The 24 T cell receptor beta chains presented below share a single source sample, sequenced in a study of tumor-infiltrating lymphocytes in localized non-small cell lung cancer. The assay was immunoSEQ multiplex PCR, and TCRdb's table has in-frame clones only and misses some. The data contain tens of thousands of clones, roughly 85% of them seen just once; the ten biggest clones take up roughly 2%. The sequencing sample was made of lung tumor tissue. The receptors here all came from a human donor with non-small cell lung cancer.

The gene calls are TRBV25-1 and TRBJ1-1; TRBD1 might be the D (6 bases). The V gene lost 6 bases and the J gene lost 1 base, with 12 bases spanning the gap. Looked up from germline, CDR1 is MGHDK and CDR2 is SYGVNS. The CDR3 covers 14 residues. CDR3 protein: CASSFRGGNTEAFF. The CDR3 nucleotides are TGTGCCAGCAGCTTCAGGGGAGGGAACACTGAAGCTTTCTTT.

This clone has a single count. The chain employs TRBV27 and TRBJ2-3; the D gene is possibly TRBD2 (6 bases). The V and J ends lost 6 bases and 2 bases respectively, with 9 bases between them. CDR1 is MNHEY, CDR2 SMNVEV, per germline (reference sequence). The CDR3 length is 13 residues. CDR3 nucleotides: TGTGCCAGCAGGCCGGGACTCACAGATACGCAGTATTTT. Residues: CASRPGLTDTQYF.

The chain employs TRBV7-2 and TRBJ2-1; no firm D call. Trimming removed 1 base from V and 3 bases from J, with 7 bases in between. The CDR3 has 14 residues. Germline assignment: CDR1 SGHTA and CDR2 FQGNSA. The CDR3 sequence: CASSLVGGYNEQFF. CDR3 sequence (DNA): TGTGCCAGCAGCTTAGTAGGTGGCTACAATGAGCAGTTCTTC. Filled out from reference TRBV7-2 and TRBJ2-1, the complete variable domain reads GAGVSQSPSNKVTEKGKDVELRCDPISGHTALYWYRQSLGQGLEFLIYFQGNSAPDKSGLPSDRFSAERTGGSVSTLTIQRTQQEDSAVYLCASSLVGGYNEQFFGPGTRLTVL.

The J gene is TRBJ1-1, the V gene TRBV7-2, with unresolved D. The CDR3 covers 14 residues. The V end was cut by 1 base, the J end by 2 bases, with 8 bases between. The germline CDR1 and CDR2 sequences are SGHTA and FQGNSA. The chain's CDR3 is CASSLVRENTEAFF. DNA for the CDR3: TGTGCCAGCAGCTTAGTCAGAGAAAACACTGAAGCTTTCTTT.

The V gene is TRBV5-6, the J gene TRBJ1-6; 7 nucleotides line up with TRBD1. J gave up 7 bases and V 4 bases, and 5 bases lay outside the gene matches. Germline CDR1 reads SGHDT; CDR2 reads YYEEEE. The length of the CDR3 is 14 residues. Here the CDR3 DNA reads TGTGCCAGCAGCAACACAGGGGTGAATTCACCCCTCCACTTT. It specifies CASSNTGVNSPLHF.

The chain recombines TRBV2 with TRBJ2-6, with D possibly TRBD1 on 6 matching bases. The CDR3 length is 14 residues. The V end was cut by 5 bases, the J end by 2 bases, with 7 bases between. The germline CDR1 and CDR2 sequences are SNHLY and FYNNEI. The CDR3 DNA follows: TGTGCCAGCAGTTACAGGGCTGGGGCCAACGTCCTGACTTTC. It specifies CASSYRAGANVLTF.

This sequence joins TRBV6-6 and TRBJ1-4; no clear D. This CDR3 has 14 amino acids. V lost 6 bases, J lost 0 bases, and 8 bases lay in between. Germline CDR1 and CDR2: MNHNY and SVGAGI (reference sequence). The CDR3 DNA reads as TGTGCCAGCAGAATAAAAGCAACTAATGAAAAACTGTTTTTT. Its translation: CASRIKATNEKLFF.

The J gene is TRBJ2-1, the V gene TRBV29-1; 7 nucleotides align to TRBD2. The CDR3 extends over 18 amino acids. J was trimmed by 2 bases and V by 1 base; bases with no gene match: 14. Germline V gives CDR1 SQVTM, CDR2 ANQGSEA. CDR3 loop: CSVEVPPYLAGTYNEQFF. CDR3 sequence (DNA): TGCAGCGTTGAAGTTCCCCCCTATTTAGCGGGTACCTACAATGAGCAGTTCTTC.

The genes are TRBV5-4 and TRBJ2-1; D may be TRBD1 (5 bases). The CDR3 covers 12 residues. V lost 3 bases to trimming and J lost 7 bases, with 8 bases between them. Germline values: CDR1 SGHNT, CDR2 YYREEE (reference sequence). CDR3 sequence reads: CASSSRENEQFF. CDR3 sequence (DNA): TGTGCCAGCAGCTCCAGGGAAAATGAGCAGTTCTTC.

V and J are TRBV7-9 and TRBJ2-5, with D uncertain. Looked up from germline, CDR1 is SEHNR and CDR2 is FQNEAQ (reference sequence). The CDR3 has 14 residues. Trimming stripped 2 bases from V and 4 bases from J, with 11 bases between. CDR3 sequence (DNA): TGTGCCAGCAGCTTAAATCTTGGGTCAGAGACCCAGTACTTC. Its protein product is CASSLNLGSETQYF.

The chain recombines TRBV5-1 with TRBJ2-7; D is uncertain. V shed 0 bases and J shed 2 bases, with 9 bases lying between them. Germline V gene sequence: CDR1 SGHRS, CDR2 YFSETQ. This CDR3 is built from 14 residues. The CDR3 sequence: CASSLEGQTYEQYF. CDR3 in DNA: TGCGCCAGCAGCTTGGAGGGCCAGACCTACGAGCAGTACTTC.

The sample holds one count of this clone. The CDR3 spells CASSPSLAGAKYNEQFF. In DNA, the CDR3 is TGTGCCAGCTCACCTAGCCTAGCGGGGGCGAAATACAATGAGCAGTTCTTC. V and J are TRBV18 and TRBJ2-1; 10 bases are a match to TRBD2. Germline V gene data show CDR1 as KGHSH and CDR2 as LQKENI. V lost 3 bases, J lost 4 bases, and 9 bases stayed unmatched. This CDR3 contains 17 residues.

In its sample, this clone is medium-sized. This chain joins TRBV27 and TRBJ1-1; D unclear. The CDR3 has 14 residues. Per germline, CDR1 MNHEY and CDR2 SMNVEV (reference sequence). V gave up 6 bases and J gave up 0 bases, with 11 bases separating them. The CDR3 DNA is TGTGCCAGCAGACCCCTCAGTATGAACACTGAAGCTTTCTTT. Encoded protein: CASRPLSMNTEAFF.

This sequence joins TRBV19 and TRBJ1-3, with D hard to call. There are 14 residues in the CDR3. Germline V gene data show CDR1 as LNHDA and CDR2 as SQIVND (reference sequence). The V end was cut by 4 bases, the J end by 0 bases, with 7 bases between. CDR3 in DNA: TGTGCCAGTAGTACATCGACCTCTGGAAACACCATATATTTT. Translation gives CASSTSTSGNTIYF. The full variable domain, with the rest looked up from reference TRBV19 and TRBJ1-3, is DGGITQSPKYLFRKEGQNVTLSCEQNLNHDAMYWYRQDPGQGLRLIYYSQIVNDFQKGDIAEGYSVSREKKESFPLTVTSAQKNPTAFYLCASSTSTSGNTIYFGEGSWLTVV.

J is TRBJ2-7 and V is TRBV4-3; D remains ambiguous. Per the germline V gene, CDR1 is LGHNA and CDR2 is YSLEER. V was cut by 0 bases and J by 4 bases, with 16 bases left in between. This CDR3 spans 16 amino acids. The CDR3 spells CASSQDSGSRGYEQYF. The CDR3 bases are TGCGCCAGCAGCCAAGATTCCGGGTCCAGAGGATACGAGCAGTACTTC.

This sequence joins TRBV10-3 and TRBJ1-1, with D possibly matching TRBD1 (6 bases). Germline lookup yields CDR1 ENHRY and CDR2 SYGVKD. The CDR3 length is 13 residues. The V gene lost 10 bases and the J gene lost 5 bases, with 17 bases spanning the gap. The CDR3 DNA is TGTGCCAGCACAGGGCCCGCGAGGACTGAAGCTTTCTTT. This encodes CASTGPARTEAFF.

As concerns this clone: Its ends do not fully match the called genes, so a read error is possible. The chain recombines TRBV7-7 with TRBJ2-7; D remains ambiguous. Germline loops: CDR1 SSHAT, CDR2 FNYEAQ (reference sequence). There are 13 residues in the CDR3. The CDR3 sequence is CASSPAGSYEQYF. In DNA, the CDR3 is TGTGCTAGCAGCCCCGCCGGCTCCTACGAGCAGTACTTC.

The chain uses TRBV18 and TRBJ2-7; TRBD1 matches 10 bases. Germline CDR1 is KGHSH and CDR2 is LQKENI. The trim removed 3 bases at V and 3 bases at J, leaving 14 bases unmatched. CDR3 length: 18 residues. The CDR3 is CASSPLLIPGQGSYEQYF. The CDR3 bases are TGTGCCAGCTCACCCTTATTAATACCGGGACAGGGGAGCTACGAGCAGTACTTC.

J is TRBJ2-7 and V is TRBV29-1, with 8 bases fitting TRBD1. The V and J ends lost 5 bases and 3 bases, in that order; junction bases with no gene match: 18. The CDR3 has 17 residues. CDR1 is SQVTM and CDR2 is ANQGSEA in the germline V gene. CDR3 residues: CSVLTFGQAGGNYEQYF. The CDR3 DNA is TGCAGCGTTCTTACTTTCGGACAGGCAGGGGGCAACTACGAGCAGTACTTC.

Turning to this clone: No DNA is shown, since the ends of the CDR3 on it are uncertain; the CDR3 is the one TCRdb lists. The CDR3 sequence is CASSSSDRGAEAFF. The rearrangement uses TRBV27 and TRBJ1-1; TRBD1 was called by the table and not checked on the DNA. In germline, CDR1 is MNHEY, CDR2 SMNVEV (reference sequence). The CDR3 numbers 14 amino acids, ends counted.

The V call is TRBV21-1, the J call TRBJ2-7; the tabulated D call, TRBD1, remains unverified against the DNA. TRBV21-1 is a listed pseudogene. CDR3 length equals 14 residues. DNA of the CDR3: TGTGCCAGCAGCGGGCCGGGACAATCCTACGAGCAGTACTTC. It encodes CASSGPGQSYEQYF.

CDR3 bases: TGTGCCAGCAGTTTGGCCCGATTGGGGGGCACTGAAGCTTTCTTT. Translated: CASSLARLGGTEAFF. The genes are TRBV28 and TRBJ1-1; perhaps TRBD1 as D (5 bases). V lost 3 bases and J lost 4, with 15 bases in between. This CDR3 contains 15 residues. The V gene's germline CDR1 is MDHEN and CDR2 SYDVKM.

The gene calls are TRBV7-9 and TRBJ2-3; 7 bases fit TRBD1. Germline V gene data show CDR1 as SEHNR and CDR2 as FQNEAQ (reference sequence). Germline trimming cut 5 bases from V and 4 bases from J; bases unmatched to any gene: 6. CDR3 size: 14 residues. CDR3 region: CASSRQGSADTQYF. The DNA for the CDR3 is TGTGCCAGCAGCAGACAGGGTTCGGCAGATACGCAGTATTTT.

For the CDR3, the DNA is TGTGCCAGCAGCTTAACGGACACCTACGAGCAGTACTTC. This translates into CASSLTDTYEQYF. This chain links TRBV7-3 with TRBJ2-7; a possible D gene is TRBD1 (5 bases). The V end lost 0 bases, the J end lost 2 bases, and 5 bases lay between the germline ends. CDR3 length equals 13 residues. Germline V gene data show CDR1 as SGHTA and CDR2 as FQGTGA.